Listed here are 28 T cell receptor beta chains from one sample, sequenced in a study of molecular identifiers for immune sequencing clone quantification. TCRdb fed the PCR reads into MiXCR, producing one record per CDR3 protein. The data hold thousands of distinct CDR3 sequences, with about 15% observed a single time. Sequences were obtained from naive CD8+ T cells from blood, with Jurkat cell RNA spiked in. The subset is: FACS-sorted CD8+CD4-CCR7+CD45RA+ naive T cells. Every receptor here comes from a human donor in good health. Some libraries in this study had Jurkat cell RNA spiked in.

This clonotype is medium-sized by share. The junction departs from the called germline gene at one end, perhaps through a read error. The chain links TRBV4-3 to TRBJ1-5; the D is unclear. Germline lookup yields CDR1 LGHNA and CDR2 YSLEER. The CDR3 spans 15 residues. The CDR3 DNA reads TGCGCCGGCAGCCAAGACCGGACGGGCGGTCAGCCCCAGCATTTT. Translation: CAGSQDRTGGQPQHF.

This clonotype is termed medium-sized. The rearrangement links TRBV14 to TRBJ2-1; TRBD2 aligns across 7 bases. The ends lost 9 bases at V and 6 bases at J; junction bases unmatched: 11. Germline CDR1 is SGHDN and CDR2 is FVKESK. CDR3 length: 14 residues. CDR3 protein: CASSGPPAANEQFF. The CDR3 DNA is TGTGCCAGTAGCGGGCCCCCGGCCGCCAATGAGCAGTTCTTC.

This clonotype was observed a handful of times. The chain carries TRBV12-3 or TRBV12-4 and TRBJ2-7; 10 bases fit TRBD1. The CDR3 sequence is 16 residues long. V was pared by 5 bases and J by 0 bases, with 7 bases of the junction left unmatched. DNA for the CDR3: TGTGCCAGCAGTCCCAGTTGGGACAGGGGCTCCTACGAGCAGTACTTC. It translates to CASSPSWDRGSYEQYF.

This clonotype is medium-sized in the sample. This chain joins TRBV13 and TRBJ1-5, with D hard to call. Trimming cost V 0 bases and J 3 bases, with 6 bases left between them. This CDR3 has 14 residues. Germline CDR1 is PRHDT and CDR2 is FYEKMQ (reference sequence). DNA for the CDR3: TGTGCCAGCAGCTTAGGACAGACCAATCAGCCCCAGCATTTT. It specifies CASSLGQTNQPQHF.

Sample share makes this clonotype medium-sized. The CDR3 loop is CASSQGLNSVRGAFF. For the CDR3, the DNA is TGCGCCAGCAGCCAAGGACTCAATTCCGTGCGAGGGGCTTTCTTT. The chain uses TRBV4-1 and TRBJ1-1; D remains ambiguous. The CDR3 runs 15 residues. The germline V gene has CDR1 MGHRA and CDR2 YSYEKL. V was cut by 1 base and J by 11 bases, with 20 bases left in between.

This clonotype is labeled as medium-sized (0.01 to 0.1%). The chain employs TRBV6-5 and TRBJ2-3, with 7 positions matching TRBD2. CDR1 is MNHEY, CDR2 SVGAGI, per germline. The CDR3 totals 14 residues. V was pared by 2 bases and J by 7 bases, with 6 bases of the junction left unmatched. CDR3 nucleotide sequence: TGTGCCAGCAGTTACATTGGCGGGGGTTATACGCAGTATTTT. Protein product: CASSYIGGGYTQYF.

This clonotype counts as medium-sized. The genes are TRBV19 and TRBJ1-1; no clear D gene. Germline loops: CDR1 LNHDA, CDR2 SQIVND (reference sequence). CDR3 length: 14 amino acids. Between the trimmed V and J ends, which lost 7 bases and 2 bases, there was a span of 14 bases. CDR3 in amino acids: CASNIGTANTEAFF. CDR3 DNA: TGTGCCAGTAACATTGGAACAGCTAACACTGAAGCTTTCTTT.

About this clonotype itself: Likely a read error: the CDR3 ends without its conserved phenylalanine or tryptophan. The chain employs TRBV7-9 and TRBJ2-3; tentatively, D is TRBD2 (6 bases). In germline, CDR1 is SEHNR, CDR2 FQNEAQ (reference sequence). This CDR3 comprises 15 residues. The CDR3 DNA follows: TGCGCCAGCAGCTTAGTGGGGGGATCCACAGATACGCAGTATCTT. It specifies CASSLVGGSTDTQYL.

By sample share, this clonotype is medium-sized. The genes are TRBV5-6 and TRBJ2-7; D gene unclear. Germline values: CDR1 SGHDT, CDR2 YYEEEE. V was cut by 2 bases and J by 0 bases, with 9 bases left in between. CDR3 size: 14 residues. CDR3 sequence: CASSLGGTSYEQYF. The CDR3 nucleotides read TGTGCCAGCAGCTTAGGCGGAACCTCCTACGAGCAGTACTTC.

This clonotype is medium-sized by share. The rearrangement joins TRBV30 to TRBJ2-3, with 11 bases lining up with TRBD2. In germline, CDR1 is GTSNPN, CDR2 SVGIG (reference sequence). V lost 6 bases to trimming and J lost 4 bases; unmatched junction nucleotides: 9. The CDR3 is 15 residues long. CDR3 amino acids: CACDLLAGVPDTQYF. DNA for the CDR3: TGTGCCTGCGACCTACTAGCGGGAGTCCCAGATACGCAGTATTTT.

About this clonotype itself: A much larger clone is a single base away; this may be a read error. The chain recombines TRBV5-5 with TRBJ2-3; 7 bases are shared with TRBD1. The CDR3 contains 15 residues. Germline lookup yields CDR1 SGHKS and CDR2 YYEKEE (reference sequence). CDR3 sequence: CANSLVGGLTNTQYF. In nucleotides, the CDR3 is TGTGCCAACAGCTTGGTAGGGGGCTTGACAAATACGCAGTATTTT.

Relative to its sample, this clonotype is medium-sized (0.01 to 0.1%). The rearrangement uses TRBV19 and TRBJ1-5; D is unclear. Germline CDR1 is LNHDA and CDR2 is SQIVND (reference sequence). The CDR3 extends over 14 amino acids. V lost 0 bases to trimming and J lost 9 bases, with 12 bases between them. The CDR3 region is CASSIESSGWPQHF. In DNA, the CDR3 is TGTGCCAGTAGTATAGAATCCTCCGGATGGCCCCAGCATTTT.

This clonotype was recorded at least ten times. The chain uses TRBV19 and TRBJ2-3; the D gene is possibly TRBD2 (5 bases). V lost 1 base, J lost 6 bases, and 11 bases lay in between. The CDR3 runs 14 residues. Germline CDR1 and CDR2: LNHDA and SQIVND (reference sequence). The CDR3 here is CASSIVGEPDTQYF. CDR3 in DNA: TGTGCCAGTAGTATAGTTGGGGAGCCGGATACGCAGTATTTT. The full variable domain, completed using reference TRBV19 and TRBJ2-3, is DGGITQSPKYLFRKEGQNVTLSCEQNLNHDAMYWYRQDPGQGLRLIYYSQIVNDFQKGDIAEGYSVSREKKESFPLTVTSAQKNPTAFYLCASSIVGEPDTQYFGPGTRLTVL.

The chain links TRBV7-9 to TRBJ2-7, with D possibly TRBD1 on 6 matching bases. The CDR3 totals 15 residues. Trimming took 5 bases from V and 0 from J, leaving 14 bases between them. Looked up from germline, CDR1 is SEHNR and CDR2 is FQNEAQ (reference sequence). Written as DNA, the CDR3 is TGTGCCAGCAGCGCTCGACAGGAGAGCTCCTACGAGCAGTACTTC. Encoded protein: CASSARQESSYEQYF. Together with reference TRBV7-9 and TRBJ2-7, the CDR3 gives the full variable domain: DTGVSQNPRHKITKRGQNVTFRCDPISEHNRLYWYRQTLGQGPEFLTYFQNEAQLEKSRLLSDRFSAERPKGSFSTLEIQRTEQGDSAMYLCASSARQESSYEQYFGPGTRLTVT.

The CDR3 reads CASSSRTASSTDTQYF. The CDR3 region has the DNA TGCGCCAGCAGCTCTCGGACTGCTTCTAGCACAGATACGCAGTATTTT. This chain joins TRBV4-3 and TRBJ2-3, with D perhaps TRBD2 (5 bases). Germline CDR1 and CDR2: LGHNA and YSLEER. The ends were cut back, 5 bases at V and 0 bases at J, with 15 bases in the middle. This CDR3 has 16 amino acids.

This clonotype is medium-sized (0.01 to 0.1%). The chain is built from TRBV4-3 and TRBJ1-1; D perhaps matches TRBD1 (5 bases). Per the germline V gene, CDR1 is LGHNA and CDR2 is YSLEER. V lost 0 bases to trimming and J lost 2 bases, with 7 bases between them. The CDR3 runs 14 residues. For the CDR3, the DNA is TGCGCCAGCAGCCAAGATAGGGGTAACACTGAAGCTTTCTTT. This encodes CASSQDRGNTEAFF.

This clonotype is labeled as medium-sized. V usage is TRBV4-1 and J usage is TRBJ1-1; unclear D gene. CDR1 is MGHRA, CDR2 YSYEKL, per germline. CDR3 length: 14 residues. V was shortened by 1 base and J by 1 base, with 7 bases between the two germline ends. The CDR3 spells CASSQGAANTEAFF. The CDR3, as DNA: TGCGCCAGCAGCCAAGGGGCCGCGAACACTGAAGCTTTCTTT.

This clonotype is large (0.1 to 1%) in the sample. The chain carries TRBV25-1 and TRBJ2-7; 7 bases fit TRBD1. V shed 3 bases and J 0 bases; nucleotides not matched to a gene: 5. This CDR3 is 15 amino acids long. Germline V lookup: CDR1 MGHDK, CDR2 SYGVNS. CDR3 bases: TGTGCCAGCAGTGATCCCGCAGGGGGCTCCTACGAGCAGTACTTC. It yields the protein CASSDPAGGSYEQYF.

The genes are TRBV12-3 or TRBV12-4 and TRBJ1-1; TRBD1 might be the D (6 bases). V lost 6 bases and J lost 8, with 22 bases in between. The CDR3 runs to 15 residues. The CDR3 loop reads CASRDPDRRLREAFF. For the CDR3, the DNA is TGTGCCAGCAGGGACCCGGACAGAAGGCTTCGCGAAGCTTTCTTT.

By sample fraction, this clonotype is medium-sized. The CDR3: CSVRHWTGKETQYF. The CDR3 bases are TGCAGCGTACGCCACTGGACAGGAAAAGAGACCCAGTACTTC. The chain is built from TRBV29-1 and TRBJ2-5; 7 positions agree with TRBD1. This CDR3 contains 14 residues. The V segment lost 6 bases and the J segment 3 bases; nucleotides outside the gene matches: 10. CDR1 SQVTM and CDR2 ANQGSEA come from the germline V gene.

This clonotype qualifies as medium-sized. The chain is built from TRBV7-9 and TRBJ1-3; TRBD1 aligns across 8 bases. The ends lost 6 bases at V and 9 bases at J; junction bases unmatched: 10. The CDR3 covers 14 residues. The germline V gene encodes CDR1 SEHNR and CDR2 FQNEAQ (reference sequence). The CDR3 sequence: CASRPGQALGTIYF. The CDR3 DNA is TGTGCCAGCAGACCGGGACAGGCCCTCGGCACCATATATTTT.

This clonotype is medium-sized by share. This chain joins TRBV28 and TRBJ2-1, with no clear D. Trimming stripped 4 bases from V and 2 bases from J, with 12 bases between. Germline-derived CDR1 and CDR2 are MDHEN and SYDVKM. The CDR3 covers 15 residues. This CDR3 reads CASSSVKAPYNEQFF. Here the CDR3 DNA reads TGTGCCAGCAGTTCCGTGAAGGCCCCCTACAATGAGCAGTTCTTC. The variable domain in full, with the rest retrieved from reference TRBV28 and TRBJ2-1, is DVKVTQSSRYLVKRTGEKVFLECVQDMDHENMFWYRQDPGLGLRLIYFSYDVKMKEKGDIPEGYSVSREKKERFSLILESASTNQTSMYLCASSSVKAPYNEQFFGPGTRLTVL.

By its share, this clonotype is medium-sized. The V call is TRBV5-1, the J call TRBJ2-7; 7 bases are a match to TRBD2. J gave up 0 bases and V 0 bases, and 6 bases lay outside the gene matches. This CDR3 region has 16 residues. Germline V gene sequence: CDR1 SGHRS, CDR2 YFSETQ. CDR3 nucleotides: TGCGCCAGCAGCTTGGAGTGGGGGGGAAGCTCCTACGAGCAGTACTTC. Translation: CASSLEWGGSSYEQYF.

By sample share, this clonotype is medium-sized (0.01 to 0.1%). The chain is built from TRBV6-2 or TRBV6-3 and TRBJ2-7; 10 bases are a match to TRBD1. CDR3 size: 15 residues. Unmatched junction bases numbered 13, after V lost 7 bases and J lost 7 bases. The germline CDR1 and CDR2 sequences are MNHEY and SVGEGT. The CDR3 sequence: CASKHTGTGVGEQYF. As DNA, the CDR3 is TGTGCCAGCAAACATACCGGGACAGGGGTAGGAGAGCAGTACTTC.

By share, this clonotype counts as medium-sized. CDR3 residues: CASSRGTSVDTQYF. Here the CDR3 DNA reads TGTGCCAGCAGCCGAGGGACTAGCGTTGATACGCAGTATTTT. The chain recombines TRBV13 with TRBJ2-3, with 10 positions matching TRBD2. The trim removed 5 bases at V and 6 bases at J, leaving 5 bases unmatched. Germline CDR1 and CDR2: PRHDT and FYEKMQ (reference sequence). The CDR3 loop spans 14 amino acids.

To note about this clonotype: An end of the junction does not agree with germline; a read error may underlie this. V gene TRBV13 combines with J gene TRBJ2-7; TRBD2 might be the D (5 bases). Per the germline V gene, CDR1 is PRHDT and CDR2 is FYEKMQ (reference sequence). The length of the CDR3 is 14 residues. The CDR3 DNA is TGTGCCAGCAGCTTAGGGGATGGGAGCTACAAGCAGTACTTC. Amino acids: CASSLGDGSYKQYF.

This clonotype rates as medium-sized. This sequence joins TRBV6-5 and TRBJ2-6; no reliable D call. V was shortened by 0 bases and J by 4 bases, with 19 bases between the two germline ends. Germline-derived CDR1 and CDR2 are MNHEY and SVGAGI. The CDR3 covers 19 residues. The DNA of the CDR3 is TGTGCCAGCAGTTACTCGAGTTTTGGAATAGGCATCGGGGCCAACGTCCTGACTTTC. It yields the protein CASSYSSFGIGIGANVLTF.

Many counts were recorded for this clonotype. The CDR3 is CASSQDLQVAKNIQYF. The CDR3 coding sequence is TGCGCCAGCAGCCAAGATCTGCAGGTAGCCAAAAACATTCAGTACTTC. This chain uses TRBV4-3 with TRBJ2-4; D gene uncertain. V shed 0 bases and J shed 0 bases, with 9 bases lying between them. Looked up from germline, CDR1 is LGHNA and CDR2 is YSLEER. The CDR3 totals 16 residues.